A selection of T cell receptor beta chains follows, all from one sample in a study. Each CDR3 protein is one row after TCRdb ran MiXCR on the 5' RACE reads. This table has about 8,000 distinct CDR3 sequences, over 50% appearing once. Specimen: Tregs sorted from a lymph node. The receptors derive from a female donor with breast cancer. The CDR3 runs from the conserved cysteine through the conserved F or W. The D gene is left open where the match is weak. The listing skips clone size in some rows; elsewhere it reads once, few, many or a size class.

d_gene	v_gene	abundance	len	j_gene	CDR3nt	CDR3aa
TRBD1	TRBV29-1	.	14	TRBJ1-2	TGCAGCACACGACAGGGAGGCGGTGGCTATGGCTACACCTTC	CSTRQGGGGYGYTF
TRBD1	TRBV6-2/TRBV6-3	.	17	TRBJ1-5	TGTGCCAGCAGTTACCCACGGTTGGGACAGAGCAATCAGCCCCAGCATTTT	CASSYPRLGQSNQPQHF
.	TRBV6-1	few	17	TRBJ2-5	TGTGCCAGCAGTCAAATATGGAGGGACCCACTTCGGGAGACCCAGTACTTC	CASSQIWRDPLRETQYF
.	TRBV5-1	.	15	TRBJ2-3	TGCGCCAGCAGCAGCTCCCCTGGGGCGGCAGATACGCAGTATTTT	CASSSSPGAADTQYF
.	TRBV27	once	12	TRBJ1-5	TGTGCCAGCAGTGACCTGGGTCAGCCCCAGCATTTT	CASSDLGQPQHF
.	TRBV5-4	.	14	TRBJ2-3	TGTGCCAGCAGCCTGCAGGACACCACAGATACGCAGTATTTT	CASSLQDTTDTQYF
TRBD2	TRBV5-1	.	14	TRBJ2-1	TGCGCCAGCAGCTTGGATAGCGGGAGGGGTGAGCAGTTCTTC	CASSLDSGRGEQFF
.	TRBV6-2/TRBV6-3	.	13	TRBJ1-5	TGTGCCAGCAGTTACCAGGAAAGGCAGCCCCAGCATTTT	CASSYQERQPQHF
.	TRBV20-1	few	13	TRBJ2-1	TGCAGTGCTAGGGCGCTAGCCTACAATGAGCAGTTCTTC	CSARALAYNEQFF
.	TRBV5-4	.	12	TRBJ2-3	TGTGCCAGCAGCTCAACCGGGACCAGCCAGTATTTT	CASSSTGTSQYF
.	TRBV20-1	few	14	TRBJ2-6	TGCAGTGCTAGAGGGGCCTCTGGGGCCAACGTCCTGACTTTC	CSARGASGANVLTF
TRBD2	TRBV12-3/TRBV12-4	few	14	TRBJ2-2	TGTGCCAGCACTCCGGGACTAGCGGGAGGGGAGCTGTTTTTT	CASTPGLAGGELFF
.	TRBV4-3	few	16	TRBJ2-3	TGCGCCAGCAGCTACTACCGGGCTAGAGGGGCAGATACGCAGTATTTT	CASSYYRARGADTQYF
.	TRBV6-5	few	15	TRBJ2-1	TGTGCCAGCAGGGTCCCCGGGGGCTCCTACAATGAGCAGTTCTTC	CASRVPGGSYNEQFF
TRBD2	TRBV6-2/TRBV6-3	.	19	TRBJ2-1	TGTGCCAGCAGTTACCCGATGTTAACTAGCGGGAGGGCCCACAATGAGCAGTTCTTC	CASSYPMLTSGRAHNEQFF
TRBD2	TRBV7-2	.	14	TRBJ2-3	TGTGCCAGCAGCCGAGCGGGAGTAGCAGATACGCAGTATTTT	CASSRAGVADTQYF
.	TRBV9	few	14	TRBJ2-2	TGTGCCAGCAGCGTCCACTGGGGCACCGGGGAGCTGTTTTTT	CASSVHWGTGELFF
.	TRBV12-3/TRBV12-4	few	13	TRBJ1-1	TGTGCCAGCAGTTTAGCGTCTGGCACTGAAGCTTTCTTT	CASSLASGTEAFF
TRBD2	TRBV6-6	.	15	TRBJ2-1	TGTGCCAGCAGTTTTAGGAGCGGGACTAACAATGAGCAGTTCTTC	CASSFRSGTNNEQFF
.	TRBV11-2	.	15	TRBJ2-5	TGTGCCAGCAGCTTAGATCTGGCTAACAGAGAGACCCAGTACTTC	CASSLDLANRETQYF
.	TRBV5-1	.	13	TRBJ2-5	TGCGCCAGCAGCTCGCGGGCCTCAGAGACCCAGTACTTC	CASSSRASETQYF
TRBD2	TRBV20-1	.	14	TRBJ2-1	TGCAGTGTTAAACTAGCGGGCGACTACAATGAGCAGTTCTTC	CSVKLAGDYNEQFF
.	TRBV20-1	.	14	TRBJ1-5	TGCAGTGCTAGAGATTTTAATAGCAATCAGCCCCAGCATTTT	CSARDFNSNQPQHF
.	TRBV6-5	.	13	TRBJ2-2	TGTGCCAGCATTGGCAGATTCACCGGGGAGCTGTTTTTT	CASIGRFTGELFF
.	TRBV20-1	.	13	TRBJ2-7	TGCAGTGCTAGGGACACCTCAAGCTACGAGCAGTACTTC	CSARDTSSYEQYF
TRBD2	TRBV5-1	.	16	TRBJ2-2	TGCGCCAGCAGCTCTAGCGGGGGGGCGGACACCGGGGAGCTGTTTTTT	CASSSSGGADTGELFF
.	TRBV20-1	.	14	TRBJ2-3	TGCAGTGCTGGTCAAGCGGGTACCACAGATACGCAGTATTTT	CSAGQAGTTDTQYF